Presented here are 13 T cell receptor beta chains from one specimen sequenced in a study of vaccination and CD4 T cells after COVID-19. The Oncomine TCR Beta short-read assay generated sequence data from the DNA of cultured CD4+ T cells. It was cultured CD4+ T cells from which genomic DNA was extracted. TCRdb processed the PCR reads anew with MiXCR; each CDR3 protein has one entry. The table lists 9,900 or so distinct CDR3 sequences, roughly 32% of them singletons. Noted treatment: approximately nine-day PBMC culture with coronavirus spike peptide pools or control peptides (ViraFEST assay). Gathered ahead of the COVID-19 pandemic (2011-2018) were the CD4+ T cells of the unexposed donor. The antigens these receptors bind are not known. Sequenced input: CD4+ T cells from blood, cultured in vitro. The source of these receptors is a human donor in good health.

This clonotype is categorized as medium-sized (0.01 to 0.1%). The chain employs TRBV7-2 and TRBJ2-2; no definite D call. Germline assignment: CDR1 SGHTA and CDR2 FQGNSA. This CDR3 is 14 amino acids long. Trimming pared 6 bases from V and 6 bases from J, leaving 14 bases between. Here the CDR3 DNA reads TGTGCCAGCAGTATTATGGGCGGCCCCGGGGAGCTGTTTTTT. The encoded protein is CASSIMGGPGELFF.

This clonotype has only a few counts. The V and J genes are TRBV24-1 and TRBJ1-2; 9 bases are a match to TRBD1. This CDR3 spans 16 amino acids. The V segment lost 3 bases and the J segment 7 bases; nucleotides outside the gene matches: 11. Germline-derived CDR1 and CDR2 are KGHDR and SFDVKD. The CDR3 here is CATSDGPGQGNGGYTF. CDR3 coding DNA: TGTGCCACCAGTGATGGACCGGGACAGGGTAATGGTGGCTACACCTTC.

This clonotype has more than one count but fewer than ten. The chain combines TRBV19 with TRBJ2-3; D unclear. With 3 bases removed from V and 0 bases from J, the gap between germline ends came to 7 bases. This CDR3 has 14 residues. Germline values: CDR1 LNHDA, CDR2 SQIVND (reference sequence). DNA of the CDR3: TGTGCCAGTAGTATCTTAGGAAGCACAGATACGCAGTATTTT. Protein product: CASSILGSTDTQYF.

V usage is TRBV7-2 and J usage is TRBJ2-3; 14 bases agree with TRBD2. The V segment lost 5 bases and the J segment 4 bases; nucleotides outside the gene matches: 8. There are 17 residues in the CDR3. From germline, CDR1 is SGHTA and CDR2 FQGNSA. CDR3 loop: CASSLVTGLAGADTQYF. In DNA form, the CDR3 reads TGTGCCAGCAGCCTCGTTACGGGACTAGCGGGAGCAGATACGCAGTATTTT.

In DNA, the CDR3 is TGCAGCGCTTCGACAGGGAATAACTATGGCTACACCTTC. Translated, it gives CSASTGNNYGYTF. The chain is built from TRBV29-1 and TRBJ1-2; 7 positions agree with TRBD1. With 7 bases clipped from V and 1 base from J, the junction kept 6 bases outside the gene matches. Per germline, CDR1 SQVTM and CDR2 ANQGSEA. The CDR3 contains 13 residues. Supplemented by reference TRBV29-1 and TRBJ1-2, the full variable domain reads SAVISQKPSRDICQRGTSLTIQCQVDSQVTMMFWYRQQPGQSLTLIATANQGSEATYESGFVIDKFPISRPNLTFSTLTVSNMSPEDSSIYLCSASTGNNYGYTFGSGTRLTVV.

The CDR3: CSAGSTRSSYNEQFF. The CDR3 nucleotides read TGCAGTGCGGGTAGCACAAGGAGCTCCTACAATGAGCAGTTCTTC. The chain joins TRBV20-1 to TRBJ2-1; D is unclear. The CDR3 totals 15 residues. Trimming cost V 6 bases and J 0 bases, with 15 bases left between them. Per the germline V gene, CDR1 is DFQATT and CDR2 is SNEGSKA (reference sequence).

V gene TRBV20-1 combines with J gene TRBJ1-3, with 7 bases that match TRBD1. V gave up 3 bases and J gave up 0 bases; unmatched junction bases: 2. Germline CDR1 and CDR2: DFQATT and SNEGSKA (reference sequence). The CDR3 is 14 amino acids. The DNA for the CDR3 is TGCAGTGCTAGCAGGGACAGCTCTGGAAACACCATATATTTT. This gives the protein CSASRDSSGNTIYF.

Remarks on this clonotype: Just one base apart from a much larger clone, this may be a read error. The CDR3 region has the DNA TGTGCCGGCAGTGACAACAGGGACTCCTACGAGCAGTACTTC. This gives the protein CAGSDNRDSYEQYF. The chain links TRBV2 to TRBJ2-7; maybe TRBD1 (6 bases). CDR1 SNHLY and CDR2 FYNNEI come from the germline V gene. This CDR3 is built from 14 residues.

The genes are TRBV5-1 and TRBJ2-7; no definite D call. This CDR3 has 14 residues. The V end lost 0 bases, the J end lost 1 base, and 8 bases lay between the germline ends. Germline V gives CDR1 SGHRS, CDR2 YFSETQ. In DNA form, the CDR3 reads TGCGCCAGCAGCTTGGGCGGCAGTTCCTACGAGCAGTACTTC. Translating it yields CASSLGGSSYEQYF.

This clonotype was seen a few times. This chain links TRBV7-9 with TRBJ2-3; the D gene is possibly TRBD1 (6 bases). This CDR3 has 14 residues. The V and J ends lost 5 bases and 0 bases respectively, with 9 bases between them. Germline CDR1 SEHNR, CDR2 FQNEAQ (reference sequence). CDR3 DNA sequence: TGTGCCAGCAGCCGACAGGCTAGCACAGATACGCAGTATTTT. Translation gives CASSRQASTDTQYF.

The chain uses TRBV28 and TRBJ2-7; 8 nucleotides match TRBD2. Germline V lookup: CDR1 MDHEN, CDR2 SYDVKM. J was trimmed by 3 bases and V by 3 bases; bases with no gene match: 7. The CDR3 runs to 15 residues. CDR3 nucleotides: TGTGCCAGCAGTTTTAGCGGGGACCCCAGCTACGAGCAGTACTTC. This encodes CASSFSGDPSYEQYF.

The chain employs TRBV19 and TRBJ1-2, with D unclear. The V gene lost 1 base and the J gene lost 7 bases, with 10 bases spanning the gap. CDR1 and CDR2 (germline): LNHDA, SQIVND (reference sequence). CDR3 length: 13 amino acids. CDR3 in amino acids: CASSIGTVPGYTF. CDR3 nucleotide sequence: TGTGCCAGTAGTATAGGAACAGTCCCTGGCTACACCTTC.

There are a few counts of this clonotype. One end of the junction is discordant with germline, which a read error may explain. The V gene is TRBV7-9, the J gene TRBJ2-7; D might be TRBD1 or TRBD2, each matching 6 bases. CDR1 and CDR2 from the germline V gene are SEHNR and FQNEAQ (reference sequence). This CDR3 contains 17 residues. In DNA, the CDR3 is TGTGCCAGCAGCCTAGCCGGGGGCTCACCGGCTACCTACGAGCAGTACTTC. It yields the protein CASSLAGGSPATYEQYF.